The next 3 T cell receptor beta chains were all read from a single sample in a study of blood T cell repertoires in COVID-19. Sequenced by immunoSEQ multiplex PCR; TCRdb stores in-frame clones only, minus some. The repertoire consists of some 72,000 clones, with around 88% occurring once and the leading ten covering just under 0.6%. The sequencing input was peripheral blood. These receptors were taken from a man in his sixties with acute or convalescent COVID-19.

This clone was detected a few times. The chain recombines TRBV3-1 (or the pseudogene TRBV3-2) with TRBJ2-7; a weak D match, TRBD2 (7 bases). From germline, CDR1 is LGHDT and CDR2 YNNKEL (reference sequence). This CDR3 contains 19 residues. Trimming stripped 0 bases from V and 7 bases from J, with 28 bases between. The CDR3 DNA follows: TGTGCCAGCAGCCAAGATCCGGGGGGCAACTACTACCTCTCGGGTGAGCAGTACTTC. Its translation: CASSQDPGGNYYLSGEQYF.

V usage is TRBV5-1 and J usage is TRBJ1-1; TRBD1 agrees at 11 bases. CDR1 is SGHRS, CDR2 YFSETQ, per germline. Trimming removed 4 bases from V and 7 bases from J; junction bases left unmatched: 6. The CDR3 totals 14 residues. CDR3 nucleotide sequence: TGCGCCAGCAGCCACGGACAGGGGGCGTTTGAAGCTTTCTTT. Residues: CASSHGQGAFEAFF.

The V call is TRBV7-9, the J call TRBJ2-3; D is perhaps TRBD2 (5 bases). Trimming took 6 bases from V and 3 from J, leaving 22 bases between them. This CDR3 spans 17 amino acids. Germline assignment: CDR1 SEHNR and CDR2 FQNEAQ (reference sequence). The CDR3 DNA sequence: TGTGCCAGCAGTCTTTCGGGGAGTGCAAGAGGTACAGATACGCAGTATTTT. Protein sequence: CASSLSGSARGTDTQYF.